This T cell receptor beta chain was captured in a study of cytomegalovirus exposure and HLA in healthy donors. Study conclusions and caveats: Exclusion applied to some V segments, including TRBV6-2 and TRBV6-3, as they were indistinguishable. In an earlier analysis, about 87% or about 30%: the productive usage of most TCR beta V segments.

Vbeta (60) and Jbeta (13) primers were used in the PCR. The repertoire was sequenced with immunoSEQ multiplex PCR; TCRdb's copy has only in-frame clones and lacks some. Of a few hundred thousand clones in the sample, over 75% were seen once. As regards this clone: What it binds is unknown. Within the sample, other DNA sequences also encode this same CDR3.

V lost 5 bases and J lost 5; bases outside the gene matches: 10. The CDR3 has 15 amino acids. CDR1 WNHNN and CDR2 SYGVQD come from the germline V gene (reference sequence). This TCR was sampled from a girl aged 2-10 years in good health and CMV-seronegative. The sequencing sample was made of PBMCs. The chain is built from TRBV10-1 and TRBJ1-2; TRBD1 agrees at 8 bases. The CDR3 loop is CASSRPGGDHYGYTF. The DNA of the CDR3 is TGCGCCAGCAGTAGGCCAGGGGGCGATCATTATGGCTACACCTTC.